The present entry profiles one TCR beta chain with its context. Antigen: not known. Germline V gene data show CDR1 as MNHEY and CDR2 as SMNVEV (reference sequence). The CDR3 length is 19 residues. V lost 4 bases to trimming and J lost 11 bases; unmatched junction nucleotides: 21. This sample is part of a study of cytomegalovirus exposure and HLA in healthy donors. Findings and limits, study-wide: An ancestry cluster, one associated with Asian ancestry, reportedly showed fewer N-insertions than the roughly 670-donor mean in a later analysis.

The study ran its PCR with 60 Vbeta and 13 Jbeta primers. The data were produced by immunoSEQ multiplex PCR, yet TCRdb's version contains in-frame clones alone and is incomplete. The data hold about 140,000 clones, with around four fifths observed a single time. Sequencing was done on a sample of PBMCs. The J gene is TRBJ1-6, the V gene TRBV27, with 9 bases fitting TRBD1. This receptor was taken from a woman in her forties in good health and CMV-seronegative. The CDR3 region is CASSSRANSGTGMATPLHF. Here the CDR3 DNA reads TGTGCCAGCAGTTCCCGGGCCAATTCCGGGACAGGGATGGCGACACCCCTCCACTTT.